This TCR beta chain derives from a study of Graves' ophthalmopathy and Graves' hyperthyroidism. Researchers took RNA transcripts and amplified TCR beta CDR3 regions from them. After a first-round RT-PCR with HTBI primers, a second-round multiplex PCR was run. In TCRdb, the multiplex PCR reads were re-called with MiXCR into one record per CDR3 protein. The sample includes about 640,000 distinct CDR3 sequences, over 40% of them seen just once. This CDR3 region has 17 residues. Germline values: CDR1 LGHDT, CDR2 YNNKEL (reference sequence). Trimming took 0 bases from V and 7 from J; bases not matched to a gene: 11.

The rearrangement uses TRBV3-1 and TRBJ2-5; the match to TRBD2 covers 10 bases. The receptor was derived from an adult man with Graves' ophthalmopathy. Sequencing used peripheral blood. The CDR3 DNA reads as TGTGCCAGCAGCCAAGACTCCGGACTAGCGGTGATCGTGACCCAGTACTTC. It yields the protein CASSQDSGLAVIVTQYF.